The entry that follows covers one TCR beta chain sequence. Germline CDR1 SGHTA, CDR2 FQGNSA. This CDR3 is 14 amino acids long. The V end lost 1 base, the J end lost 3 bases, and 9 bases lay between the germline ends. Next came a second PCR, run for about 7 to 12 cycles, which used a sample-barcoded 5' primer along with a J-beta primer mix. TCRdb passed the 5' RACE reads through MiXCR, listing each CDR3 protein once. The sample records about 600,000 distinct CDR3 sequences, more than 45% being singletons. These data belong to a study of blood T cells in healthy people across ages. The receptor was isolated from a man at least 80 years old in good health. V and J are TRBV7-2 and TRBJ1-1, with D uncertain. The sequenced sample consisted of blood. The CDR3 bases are TGTGCCAGCAGCTTAGACAGATCCTACACTGAAGCTTTCTTT. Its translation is CASSLDRSYTEAFF. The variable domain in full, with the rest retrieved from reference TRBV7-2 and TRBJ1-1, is GAGVSQSPSNKVTEKGKDVELRCDPISGHTALYWYRQSLGQGLEFLIYFQGNSAPDKSGLPSDRFSAERTGGSVSTLTIQRTQQEDSAVYLCASSLDRSYTEAFFGQGTRLTVV.